Below, 16 T cell receptor beta chains from the same sample are listed, as sequenced in a study of regulatory T cells in long-lasting Graves disease. The time point here: newly diagnosed GD, antithyroid drugs for less than 3 months. Generation of the TCR library employed RNA extracted from PBMCs. HTBI primers from iRepertoire and Arm-PCR of CDR3 regions yielded the TCR beta libraries. TCRdb independently ran MiXCR on the multiplex PCR reads; one entry per CDR3 protein. The sample lists 300,000 to 400,000 distinct CDR3 sequences; about 16% were seen once. This sample comprised peripheral blood mononuclear cells (PBMCs), obtained at new diagnosis, from a patient treated with antithyroid drugs. These receptor sequences come from a female donor with Graves disease.

In DNA form, the CDR3 reads TGTGCCAGCATCCTCCGGGGGACCAATGAAAAACTGTTTTTT. Amino acids: CASILRGTNEKLFF. The chain joins TRBV12-3 or TRBV12-4 to TRBJ1-4, with D possibly being TRBD1 (5 bases). The germline V and J ends were trimmed by 7 bases and 5 bases, with 14 bases remaining between them. The CDR3 runs to 14 residues.

The table lists this clonotype with many counts. The rearrangement joins TRBV10-3 to TRBJ1-1; D is possibly TRBD1 (6 bases). The CDR3 is 15 residues long. Trimming cost V 5 bases and J 1 base, with 14 bases left between them. Germline V gives CDR1 ENHRY, CDR2 SYGVKD. This CDR3 reads CAISKTGSWNTEAFF. CDR3 sequence (DNA): TGTGCCATCAGTAAGACAGGTTCTTGGAACACTGAAGCTTTCTTT.

This clonotype was detected many times. The chain joins TRBV27 to TRBJ2-5; 7 nucleotides align to TRBD2. The CDR3 extends over 17 amino acids. The V gene end was trimmed by 4 bases and the J gene end by 4 bases; junction bases not matched to a gene: 15. Germline CDR1 is MNHEY and CDR2 is SMNVEV (reference sequence). CDR3 amino acids: CASSSLRTSGGRETQYF. CDR3 sequence (DNA): TGTGCCAGCAGTTCCCTACGGACTTCGGGAGGAAGAGAGACCCAGTACTTC.

This clonotype was counted at least ten times. The V gene is TRBV12-3 or TRBV12-4, the J gene TRBJ2-7; a weak D match, TRBD2 (5 bases). The CDR3 runs 13 residues. The germline V and J ends were trimmed by 6 bases and 3 bases, with 12 bases remaining between them. CDR3 nucleotide sequence: TGTGCCAGCAGCCCCTCCGGGAACTACGAGCAGTACTTC. It yields the protein CASSPSGNYEQYF.

This clonotype has ten or more counts. This rearrangement joins TRBV12-3 or TRBV12-4 to TRBJ1-2, with D possibly matching TRBD1 (6 bases). This CDR3 is built from 14 residues. V shed 8 bases and J shed 2 bases, with 15 bases lying between them. The CDR3 loop reads CASSLGGQNYGYTF. Written as DNA, the CDR3 is TGTGCCAGCTCCCTGGGCGGACAGAACTATGGCTACACCTTC.

This clonotype occurred many times. This rearrangement joins TRBV27 to TRBJ2-5; TRBD2 aligns across 15 bases. V shed 6 bases, J shed 2 bases, and the junction held 7 bases outside the gene matches. From germline, CDR1 is MNHEY and CDR2 SMNVEV (reference sequence). The CDR3 extends over 17 amino acids. CDR3: CASRRTSGGGTQETQYF. Written as DNA, the CDR3 is TGTGCCAGCAGACGGACTAGCGGGGGGGGCACACAAGAGACCCAGTACTTC.

The chain joins TRBV12-3 or TRBV12-4 to TRBJ2-1; either TRBD1 or TRBD2 may supply D (7 bases each). The CDR3 loop spans 17 amino acids. V lost 6 bases and J 0 bases, leaving 18 bases between the germline ends. The CDR3 sequence: CASRPQGGQGSYNEQFF. CDR3 sequence (DNA): TGTGCCAGCAGGCCCCAGGGGGGGCAAGGCTCCTACAATGAGCAGTTCTTC.

This clonotype was counted a few times. The chain couples TRBV6-1 to TRBJ1-2, with 7 bases identical to TRBD1. There are 12 residues in the CDR3. CDR1 is MNHNS, CDR2 SASEGT, per germline. V dropped 8 bases and J dropped 3; count of bases not matched to a gene: 3. The CDR3 here is CASQTGDYGYTF. CDR3 bases: TGTGCCAGCCAAACAGGGGACTATGGCTACACCTTC.

This clonotype was observed many times. This sequence joins TRBV6-1 and TRBJ1-6; possibly TRBD1 for D (6 bases). Germline V CDR1 and CDR2: MNHNS, SASEGT. V dropped 5 bases and J dropped 6 bases, with 17 bases sitting between them. This CDR3 comprises 16 residues. The CDR3 spells CASSMLKNRVNSPLHF. CDR3 sequence (DNA): TGTGCCAGCAGTATGTTGAAGAACAGGGTTAATTCACCCCTCCACTTT.

This clonotype was seen many times. The chain couples TRBV3-1 to TRBJ1-3, with D uncertain. Germline-derived CDR1 and CDR2 are LGHDT and YNNKEL (reference sequence). V gave up 0 bases and J gave up 0 bases, with 6 bases separating them. This CDR3 contains 15 residues. CDR3 DNA: TGTGCCAGCAGCCAAGAAACGCTCTCTGGAAACACCATATATTTT. Encoded protein: CASSQETLSGNTIYF.

This clonotype was seen ten or more times. The chain is built from TRBV7-9 and TRBJ1-1; 10 nucleotides agree with TRBD1. This CDR3 contains 16 residues. Germline V lookup: CDR1 SEHNR, CDR2 FQNEAQ (reference sequence). Unmatched junction bases numbered 10, after V lost 5 bases and J lost 4 bases. In DNA, the CDR3 is TGTGCCAGCAGCCCCGACAGGGGGCGCAGAGGCACTGAAGCTTTCTTT. Amino acid sequence: CASSPDRGRRGTEAFF.

This clonotype has ten or more counts. The J gene is TRBJ2-1, the V gene TRBV27, with TRBD2 matching over 7 bases. The CDR3 sequence is 14 residues long. Per the germline V gene, CDR1 is MNHEY and CDR2 is SMNVEV (reference sequence). V dropped 6 bases and J dropped 4; count of bases not matched to a gene: 6. The CDR3 bases are TGTGCCAGCAGGGGCGGGAGTAGGTACAATGAGCAGTTCTTC. Encoded protein: CASRGGSRYNEQFF.

Ten or more counts support this clonotype. This rearrangement joins TRBV28 to TRBJ1-5; D is unclear. The CDR3 is made up of 17 amino acids. The V gene's germline CDR1 is MDHEN and CDR2 SYDVKM. V was cut by 7 bases and J by 2 bases, with 21 bases left in between. DNA of the CDR3: TGTGCCAGCATTCCGACTAATTGGGGAATAGGCAATCAGCCCCAGCATTTT. Translation gives CASIPTNWGIGNQPQHF.

This clonotype was seen a few times. CDR3 in DNA: TGTGCCATCTCCCGGGGGCAGTACAATGAGCAGTTCTTC. Translation: CAISRGQYNEQFF. The chain uses TRBV10-3 and TRBJ2-1, with D perhaps TRBD1 or TRBD2 (6 bases each). This CDR3 is 13 amino acids long. Germline CDR1 is ENHRY and CDR2 is SYGVKD. Trimming pared 8 bases from V and 4 bases from J, leaving 12 bases between.

There are many counts of this clonotype. The chain uses TRBV12-5 and TRBJ1-4; D uncertain. Germline CDR1 reads LGHNT; CDR2 reads FRNRAP. With 5 bases removed from V and 0 bases from J, the gap between germline ends came to 13 bases. The CDR3 sequence is 16 residues long. In DNA form, the CDR3 reads TGTGCTAGTGGTCCAGCAACGACGGCAACTAATGAAAAACTGTTTTTT. Encoded protein: CASGPATTATNEKLFF. The variable domain in full, completed from reference TRBV12-5 and TRBJ1-4, reads DARVTQTPRHKVTEMGQEVTMRCQPILGHNTVFWYRQTMMQGLELLAYFRNRAPLDDSGMPKDRFSAEMPDATLATLKIQPSEPRDSAVYFCASGPATTATNEKLFFGSGTQLSVL.

This clonotype was seen at least ten times. The V gene is TRBV11-2, the J gene TRBJ2-1, with TRBD1 as a possible D gene (5 bases). The CDR3 extends over 14 amino acids. Germline CDR1 reads SGHAT; CDR2 reads FQNNGV. V was trimmed by 1 base and J by 9 bases, leaving 13 bases between them. CDR3 protein: CASSLAFREGEQFF. The CDR3 DNA follows: TGTGCCAGCAGCTTAGCGTTCAGGGAAGGTGAGCAGTTCTTC.